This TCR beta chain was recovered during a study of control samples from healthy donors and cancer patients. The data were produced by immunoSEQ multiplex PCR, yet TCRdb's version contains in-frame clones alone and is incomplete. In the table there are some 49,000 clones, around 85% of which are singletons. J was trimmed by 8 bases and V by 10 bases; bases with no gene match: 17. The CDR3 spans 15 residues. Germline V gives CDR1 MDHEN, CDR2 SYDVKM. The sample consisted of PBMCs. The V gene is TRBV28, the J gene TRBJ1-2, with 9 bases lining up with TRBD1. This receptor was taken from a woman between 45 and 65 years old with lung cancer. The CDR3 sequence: CATDQSGTGSEGYTF. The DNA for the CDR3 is TGTGCCACAGATCAGTCCGGGACAGGGAGTGAGGGCTACACCTTC.